This T cell receptor (beta chain) appears in the sequencing data of a study of early T cells in non-severe SARS-CoV-2 infection. About the study: Sequenced bulk RNA came from whole blood that was unsorted, and chains were unpaired. Overall study results and limits: There was a bias toward anti-spike CD8 responses in VDJdb matching, which missed private and CD4 specificities.

In this sample, this clonotype turned up many times. Its antigen is not identified. Unique molecular identifiers (one per individual cDNA molecule) were attached. MiXCR was run by TCRdb on the 5' RACE reads, yielding one entry per CDR3 protein. The sample carries some 22,000 distinct CDR3 sequences, about 4.5% recorded once. The source of this sequence is an adult who was a healthcare worker with PCR-confirmed SARS-CoV-2 infection or an uninfected control (not recorded which). Sequencing was carried out using whole blood.

The CDR3 is CASSWSGGPRQPQHF. In DNA form, the CDR3 reads TGTGCCAGCAGTTGGTCCGGGGGGCCGAGGCAGCCCCAGCATTTT. The V call is TRBV6-2 or TRBV6-3, the J call TRBJ1-5; D is possibly TRBD1 (6 bases). Germline CDR1 reads MNHEY; CDR2 reads SVGEGT. CDR3 length: 15 amino acids. V lost 4 bases and J lost 7, with 17 bases in between.